This is a list of T cell receptor beta chains from one sample in a study of cytomegalovirus exposure and HLA in healthy donors. Sequencing used immunoSEQ multiplex PCR; TCRdb keeps in-frame clones, though not all of them. The table includes tens of thousands of clones, around 97% detected once. Specimen: PBMCs. The source of these receptors is a man aged 25 to 45 in good health and CMV-seropositive. Each CDR3 is given with its conserved first and last residue.

v_call,j_call,cdr3_aa
TRBV6-5,TRBJ1-2,CASSGTGNYGYTF
TRBV9,TRBJ2-2,CASSVEARPLWTGELFF
TRBV27,TRBJ2-7,CASSFKLPSYEQYF
TRBV7-9,TRBJ1-1,CAGQGDMNTEAFF
TRBV2,TRBJ2-3,CASSNPVLAGADTQYF
TRBV19,TRBJ1-1,CASFAGGNTEAFF
TRBV7-9,TRBJ2-1,CASSLAGSYNEQFF
TRBV4-1,TRBJ2-3,CASSQRPHRDREKDTQYF
TRBV6-5,TRBJ1-1,CASSSVREITEAFF
TRBV28,TRBJ2-7,CASSPPGEHGYEQYF
TRBV10-3,TRBJ1-1,CAISEGTGTASEAFF
TRBV7-3,TRBJ2-1,CASSSHPLAPYNEQFF
TRBV5-4,TRBJ2-3,CASSLEASYTDTQYF
TRBV9,TRBJ1-2,CASSVSDSPLGYTF
TRBV15,TRBJ1-1,CATSRDRVNTEAFF
TRBV29-1,TRBJ1-4,CSVEAQGGEKLFF
TRBV6-5,TRBJ2-1,CASSYSPSGPKEQFF
TRBV7-9,TRBJ2-1,CASSSAGSYNEQFF
TRBV4-3,TRBJ2-1,CASSQDRLRVNEQFF
TRBV19,TRBJ2-7,CASSIPTSGTLTDSYEQYF
TRBV7-9,TRBJ2-7,CASSLVGDYSYEQYF
TRBV7-9,TRBJ1-2,CASSPIDRILFFNYGYTF
TRBV19,TRBJ2-2,CATNEGPARTGELFF
TRBV29-1,TRBJ1-1,CSVASGYTEAFF
TRBV29-1,TRBJ1-2,CSVPVGAYGYTF
TRBV6-1,TRBJ1-1,CASNRGSNTEAFF
TRBV7-9,TRBJ2-7,CASTRGGRGVYEQYF
TRBV19,TRBJ2-7,CASSSGQGFYEQYF
TRBV5-6,TRBJ1-1,CASSLLLDRGIMNTEAFF
TRBV7-9,TRBJ2-7,CASSLDKFNRAPFSYEQYF
TRBV13,TRBJ2-6,CASSFRGSGANVLTF
TRBV4-2,TRBJ2-7,CASSQISNPAYEQYF
TRBV5-1,TRBJ1-1,CASSARSDTEAFF
TRBV5-6,TRBJ2-3,CASSLEGVLRTDTQYF
TRBV15,TRBJ2-7,CATSRDVDSYEQYF
TRBV5-1,TRBJ1-1,CASRGGGNTEAFF
TRBV30,TRBJ2-7,CAWSVGGRGEQYF
TRBV27,TRBJ2-5,CASSLSGRVMETQYF
TRBV4-3,TRBJ2-7,CASSQETSSYEQYF
TRBV9,TRBJ1-4,CASSRGEKLFF
TRBV27,TRBJ2-7,CASSSHPGLALVHPYEQYF
TRBV7-3,TRBJ2-2,CASSFGNTGELFF
TRBV14,TRBJ2-1,CASSRPRASYNEQFF
TRBV27,TRBJ1-1,CASSLGQGRLGAFF
TRBV7-9,TRBJ2-6,CASSTGTGANVLTF
TRBV30,TRBJ1-4,CACLVGSGNEKLFF
TRBV7-9,TRBJ1-5,CASSRGQGKNQPQHF
TRBV28,TRBJ1-2,CASSTTNYGYTF
TRBV28,TRBJ1-5,CASSLLAGLHNQPQHF
TRBV29-1,TRBJ1-2,CSVGPGLYGYTF
TRBV6-5,TRBJ2-2,CASKEGEGHGELFF
TRBV13,TRBJ2-3,CASSPDREGTQYF
TRBV18,TRBJ2-5,CASSPGLAGGETQYF
TRBV27,TRBJ2-1,CASSSGLRAGEQFF
TRBV29-1,TRBJ1-1,CSDSQGTEAFF